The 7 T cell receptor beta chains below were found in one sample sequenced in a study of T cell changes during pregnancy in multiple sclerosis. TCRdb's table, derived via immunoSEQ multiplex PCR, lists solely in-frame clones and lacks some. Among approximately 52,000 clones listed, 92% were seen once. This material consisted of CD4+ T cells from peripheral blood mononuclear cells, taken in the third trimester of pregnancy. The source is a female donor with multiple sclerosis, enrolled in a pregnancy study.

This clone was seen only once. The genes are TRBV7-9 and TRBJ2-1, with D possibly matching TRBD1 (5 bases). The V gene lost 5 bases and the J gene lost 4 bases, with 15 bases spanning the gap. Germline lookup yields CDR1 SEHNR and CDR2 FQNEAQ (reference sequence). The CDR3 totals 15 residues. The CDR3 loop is CASSGRRVTYNEQFF. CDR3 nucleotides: TGTGCCAGCAGCGGCCGCAGGGTGACATACAATGAGCAGTTCTTC.

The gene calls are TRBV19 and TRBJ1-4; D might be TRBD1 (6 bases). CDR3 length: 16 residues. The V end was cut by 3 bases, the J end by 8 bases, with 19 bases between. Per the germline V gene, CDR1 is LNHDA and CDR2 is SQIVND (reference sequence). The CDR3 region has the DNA TGTGCCAGTAGTATCCCGCAGGGGCCCGGGGACGAAAAACTGTTTTTT. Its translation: CASSIPQGPGDEKLFF.

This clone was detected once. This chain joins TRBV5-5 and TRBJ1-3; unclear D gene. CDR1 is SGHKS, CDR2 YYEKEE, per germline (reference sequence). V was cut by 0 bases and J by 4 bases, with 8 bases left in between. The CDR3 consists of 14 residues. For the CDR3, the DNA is TGTGCCAGCAGCTTGGACAGCAGAGGAAACACCATATATTTT. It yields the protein CASSLDSRGNTIYF.

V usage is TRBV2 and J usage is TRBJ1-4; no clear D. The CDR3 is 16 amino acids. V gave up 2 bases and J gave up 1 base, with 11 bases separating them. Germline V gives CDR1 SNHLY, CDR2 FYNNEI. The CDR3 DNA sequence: TGTGCCAGCAGTGAATCGAGCGCTGTAACTAATGAAAAACTGTTTTTT. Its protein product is CASSESSAVTNEKLFF.

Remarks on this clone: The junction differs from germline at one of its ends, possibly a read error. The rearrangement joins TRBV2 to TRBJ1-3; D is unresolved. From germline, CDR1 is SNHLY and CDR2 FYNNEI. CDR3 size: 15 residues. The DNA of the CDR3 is TGTGCCAGAAGTGGCGGGTCAATCTCTGGAAACACCATATATTTT. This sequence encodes CARSGGSISGNTIYF. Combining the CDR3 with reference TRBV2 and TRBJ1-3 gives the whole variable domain EPEVTQTPSHQVTQMGQEVILRCVPISNHLYFYWYRQILGQKVEFLVSFYNNEISEKSEIFDDQFSVERPDGSNFTLKIRSTKLEDSAMYFCARSGGSISGNTIYFGEGSWLTVV.

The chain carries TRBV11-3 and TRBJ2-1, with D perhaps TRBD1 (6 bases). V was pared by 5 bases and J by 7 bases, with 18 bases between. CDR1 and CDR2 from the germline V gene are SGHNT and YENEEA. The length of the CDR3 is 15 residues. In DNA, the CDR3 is TGTGCCAGCAGCCATACAGGGAAGGGGAAAAATGAGCAGTTCTTC. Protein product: CASSHTGKGKNEQFF.

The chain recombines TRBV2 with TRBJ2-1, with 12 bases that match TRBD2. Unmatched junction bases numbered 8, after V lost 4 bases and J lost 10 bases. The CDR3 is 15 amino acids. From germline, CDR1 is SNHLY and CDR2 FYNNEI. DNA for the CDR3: TGTGCCAGCAGTGCGACGACTAGCGGGAGAAACGAGCAGTTCTTC. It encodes CASSATTSGRNEQFF.